The clone carrying this TCR beta chain is a singleton in its sample. Its matching antigen is unknown. Assay: immunoSEQ multiplex PCR; the TCRdb copy retains only in-frame clones and omits some. The sample yields under 100,000 clones, roughly 96% seen once. This specimen comes from a study of cytomegalovirus exposure and HLA in healthy donors. Across the study: It was reported in a later analysis that the approximately 110 validation repertoires used the same platform as the approximately 670 first-cohort repertoires.

Points from the study as a whole: Researchers reported that a few CMV-associated chains were confirmed in vitro as CMV antigen-specific. Reports described diagnosis of cytomegalovirus status by the classifier as highly specific and sensitive.

Separate from the 666-subject first cohort, the 120-subject validation cohort was the one that the donors belonged to. The CDR3 has 15 residues. Germline V gene sequence: CDR1 MNHNS, CDR2 SASEGT. Germline trimming cut 5 bases from V and 0 bases from J; bases unmatched to any gene: 3. The chain joins TRBV6-1 to TRBJ2-5, with 10 bases identical to TRBD1. Specimen: PBMCs. The sequence derives from a young woman in good health and CMV-seronegative. The DNA of the CDR3 is TGTGCCAGCAGTCGACAGGGGGCATACCAAGAGACCCAGTACTTC. Translated: CASSRQGAYQETQYF.